The present entry profiles one T cell receptor beta chain with its context. This record comes from a study of blood T cell repertoires in COVID-19. Study summary: COVID-19 samples from acute and convalescent phases originated in the United States, Italy and Spain. T cells, B-cell-depleted T cells, or PBMCs provided the cDNA or gDNA that served as material.

Study processing details: Nucleated cell number was recorded as an estimate derived from reference gene primer amplification. The assay was immunoSEQ multiplex PCR, and TCRdb's table has in-frame clones only and misses some. V and J calls and clone size are given by that table; D and trimming were obtained from the DNA. This sample yields approximately 40,000 clones, of which more than 80% are seen a single time; 44% belongs to the top ten. The CDR3 spans 15 residues. Trimming took 4 bases from V and 5 from J, leaving 16 bases between them. Germline V gene sequence: CDR1 KGHDR, CDR2 SFDVKD. This TCR derives from a man aged 55-75 years with active or convalescent COVID-19. What was sequenced was peripheral blood. The chain couples TRBV24-1 to TRBJ2-5; D may be TRBD1 (6 bases). The CDR3 region is CATSERQGLGETQYF. In DNA, the CDR3 is TGTGCCACCAGTGAGCGTCAGGGGTTGGGCGAGACCCAGTACTTC.